A selection of T cell receptor beta chains follows, all from one sample in a study of cytomegalovirus exposure and HLA in healthy donors. The assay was immunoSEQ multiplex PCR, and TCRdb's table has in-frame clones only and misses some. Of 110,000 to 150,000 clones in the sample, more than 70% were seen once. The sequenced sample was PBMCs. Receptors were obtained from a woman aged 50 to 65 in good health and CMV-seronegative. Both conserved end residues are part of each CDR3. The D gene is left open where the match is weak. Clone size is stated in some rows and not others, as once, few, many or a class when expanded.

CDR3 DNA | CDR3 protein | clone size | J gene | V gene | D gene
TGTGCCAGCAGTTACCGGATGAGGTCGGGACAAGAGACCCAGTACTTC | CASSYRMRSGQETQYF | . | TRBJ2-5 | TRBV6-5 | .
TGTGCTAGCAGCTTAGACAAACCCAACTATGGCTACACCTTC | CASSLDKPNYGYTF | . | TRBJ1-2 | TRBV7-2 | .
TGTGCCAGTAGTATAGAAGCAGGGCTTCGGGATCAGCCCCAGCATTTT | CASSIEAGLRDQPQHF | . | TRBJ1-5 | TRBV19 | .
TGTGCCAGCTCAGCCGGACAGACCTCCTTCTACGAGCAGTACTTC | CASSAGQTSFYEQYF | . | TRBJ2-7 | TRBV18 | .
TGTGCCAGCTCAAGAAGGGGTTGGGAGACCCAGTACTTC | CASSRRGWETQYF | . | TRBJ2-5 | TRBV5-4 | .
TGTGCCAGCAGCCTTTGGCGGGGGGAGACCCAGTACTTC | CASSLWRGETQYF | . | TRBJ2-5 | TRBV5-6 | TRBD2
TGTGCCAGCAGTTTGGGAGGGATGAACACTGAAGCTTTCTTT | CASSLGGMNTEAFF | few | TRBJ1-1 | TRBV28 | .
TGTGCCAGCAGTGAACGGGGGGCGCAAACCGGGGAGCTGTTTTTT | CASSERGAQTGELFF | . | TRBJ2-2 | TRBV2 | .
TGTGCCAGCAGAGAACAGGGAATTAGCGAGCAGTACTTC | CASREQGISEQYF | . | TRBJ2-7 | TRBV2 | .
TGTGCCAGCAGTGTACGACAGGGTGGCTATGGCTACACCTTC | CASSVRQGGYGYTF | . | TRBJ1-2 | TRBV2 | TRBD1
TGTGCCAGCAGCACTGACAGTCGCCACCTCTATGGCTACACCTTC | CASSTDSRHLYGYTF | once | TRBJ1-2 | TRBV11-2 | .
TGTGCCAGCTCACCCGGACAGGCTATCAATCAGCCCCAGCATTTT | CASSPGQAINQPQHF | . | TRBJ1-5 | TRBV18 | TRBD1
TGTGCCAGCAGCTTAGGCGGTAGCGGGGGCTTATACTTC | CASSLGGSGGLYF | . | TRBJ2-4 | TRBV7-2 | TRBD2
TGTGCCAGCAGCTCAGCGGGAGGCACAGATACGCAGTATTTT | CASSSAGGTDTQYF | . | TRBJ2-3 | TRBV7-2 | TRBD2
TGTGCCAGCAGCCGGACAGGCTCCTACAATGAGCAGTTCTTC | CASSRTGSYNEQFF | . | TRBJ2-1 | TRBV5-6 | TRBD1
TGTGCCAGCAGCTCGGACAGGGACGGCGAGCAGTACTTC | CASSSDRDGEQYF | . | TRBJ2-7 | TRBV11-2 | TRBD1
TGTGCCACCGGGGGGTCTGACACCGGGGAGCTGTTTTTT | CATGGSDTGELFF | large | TRBJ2-2 | TRBV2 | TRBD2
TGTGCCAGCAGCTTGCCCCAGCGATCCTACGAGCAGTACTTC | CASSLPQRSYEQYF | . | TRBJ2-7 | TRBV5-6 | .